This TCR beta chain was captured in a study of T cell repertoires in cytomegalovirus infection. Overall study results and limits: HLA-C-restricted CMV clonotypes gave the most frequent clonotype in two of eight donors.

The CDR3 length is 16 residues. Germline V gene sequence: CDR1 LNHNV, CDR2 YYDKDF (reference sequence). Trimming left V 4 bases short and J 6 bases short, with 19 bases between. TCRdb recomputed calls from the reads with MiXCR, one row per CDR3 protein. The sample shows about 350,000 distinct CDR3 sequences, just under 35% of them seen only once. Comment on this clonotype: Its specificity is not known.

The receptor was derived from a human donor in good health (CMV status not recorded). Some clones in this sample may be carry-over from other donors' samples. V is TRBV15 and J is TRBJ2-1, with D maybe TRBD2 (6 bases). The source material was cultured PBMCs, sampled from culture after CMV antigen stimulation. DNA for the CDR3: TGTGCCACCAGCAAAATGGGGAGGCCCGGCCCCAATGAGCAGTTCTTC. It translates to CATSKMGRPGPNEQFF.